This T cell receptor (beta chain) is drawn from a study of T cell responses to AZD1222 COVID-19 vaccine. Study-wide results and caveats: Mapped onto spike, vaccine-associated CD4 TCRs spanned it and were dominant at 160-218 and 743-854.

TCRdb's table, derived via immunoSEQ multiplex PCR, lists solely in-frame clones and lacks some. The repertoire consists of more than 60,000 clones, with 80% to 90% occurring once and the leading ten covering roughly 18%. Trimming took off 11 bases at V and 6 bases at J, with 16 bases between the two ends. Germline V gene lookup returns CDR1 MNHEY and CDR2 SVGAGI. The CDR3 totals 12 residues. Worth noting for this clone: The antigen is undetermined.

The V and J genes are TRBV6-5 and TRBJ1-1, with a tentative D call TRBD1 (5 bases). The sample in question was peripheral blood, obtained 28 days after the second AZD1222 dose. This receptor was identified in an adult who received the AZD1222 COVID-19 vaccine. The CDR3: CASKGEWAEAFF. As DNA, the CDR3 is TGTGCCTCCAAAGGGGAGTGGGCTGAAGCTTTCTTT.